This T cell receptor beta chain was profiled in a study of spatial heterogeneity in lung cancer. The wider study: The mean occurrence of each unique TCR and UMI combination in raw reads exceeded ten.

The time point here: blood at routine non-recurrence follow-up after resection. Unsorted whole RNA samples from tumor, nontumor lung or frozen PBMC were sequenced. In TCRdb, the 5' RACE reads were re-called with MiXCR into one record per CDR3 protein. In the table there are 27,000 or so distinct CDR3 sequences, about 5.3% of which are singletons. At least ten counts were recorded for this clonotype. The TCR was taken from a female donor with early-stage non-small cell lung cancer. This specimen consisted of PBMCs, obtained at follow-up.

The CDR3 loop is CASRFQGAYGYTF. DNA of the CDR3: TGTGCCAGTAGATTTCAGGGGGCCTATGGCTACACCTTC. This rearrangement joins TRBV19 to TRBJ1-2, with TRBD1 matching 8 bases. This CDR3 contains 13 residues. The germline gives CDR1 LNHDA, CDR2 SQIVND (reference sequence). With 6 bases clipped from V and 4 bases from J, the junction kept 4 bases outside the gene matches.